Detailed here is one T cell receptor (beta chain). No antigen is known for it. This sample is part of a study of blood T cells in healthy people across ages. Primed by a sample-barcoded 5' primer and a J-beta primer mix, a second PCR proceeded for roughly 6 to 12 cycles. MiXCR was run by TCRdb on the 5' RACE reads, yielding one entry per CDR3 protein. The data contain 1.5 million to 2 million distinct CDR3 sequences, approximately 30% of them singletons. Overall study results and limits: TCR beta diversity, measured per million T cells, fell in a roughly linear way with age. Strongly correlated with naive T cell percentage was TCR beta diversity. Investigators viewed diversity estimates from one million T cells as underestimates, the study reported.

Each sample yielded at least 6.5 million isolated PBMCs. Germline V gene data show CDR1 as SEHNR and CDR2 as FQNEAQ (reference sequence). The CDR3 extends over 15 amino acids. Specimen: blood. This receptor was identified in a woman between 25 and 40 years old in good health. This rearrangement joins TRBV7-9 to TRBJ2-4; 7 bases agree with TRBD2. Gene TRBJ2-7 matches the end of the DNA better, so the J call may be wrong. DNA of the CDR3: TGTGCCAGCAACACCGAGCGGGACTATCTCTACGAGCAGTACTTC. Its protein product is CASNTERDYLYEQYF.